This note documents a single TCR beta chain sequence. This entry belongs to a study of blood T cell repertoires in COVID-19. CDR1 LGHDT and CDR2 YNNKEL come from the germline V gene (reference sequence). The V gene lost 1 base and the J gene lost 3 bases, with 23 bases spanning the gap. This CDR3 is 19 amino acids long. The table came from immunoSEQ multiplex PCR; TCRdb's copy has only in-frame clones and leaves some out. Among over 200,000 clones listed, 90% were seen once. The chain links TRBV3-1 (or the pseudogene TRBV3-2) to TRBJ2-3, with D perhaps matching TRBD2 (5 bases). This TCR was sampled from a man aged 25 to 40 who had been exposed to COVID-19. Source material: PBMCs or T cells enriched from blood (not recorded which). The DNA of the CDR3 is TGTGCCAGCAGCCAAGTAATCCCAAGTGTGAGTTGGGAGACAGATACGCAGTATTTT. This sequence encodes CASSQVIPSVSWETDTQYF.